A selection of T cell receptor beta chains follows, all from one sample in a study of shared clonotypes between healthy human individuals. Repertoires were generated with immunoSEQ multiplex PCR, while TCRdb's copy carries only in-frame clones and drops some. The sample holds hundreds of thousands of clones, 77% seen once. The sample taken for sequencing was PBMCs. These receptors originate from a middle-aged woman in good health. Some clones in this sample may be carry-over from other donors' samples. Each CDR3 is given with its conserved first and last residue. D genes are given only for firm matches. Size is stated for part of the rows, as once, few or many counts, or as a class when the clone is expanded.

j_call: TRBJ2-7; cdr3_length: 14; v_call: TRBV28; d_call: -; clone_size: -; cdr3_aa: CASRRPGPSYEQYF; cdr3_nt: TGTGCCAGCAGGCGACCGGGACCCTCATACGAGCAGTACTTC
j_call: TRBJ2-1; cdr3_length: 15; v_call: TRBV28; d_call: -; clone_size: -; cdr3_aa: CASSLIADAYNEQFF; cdr3_nt: TGTGCCAGCAGTTTAATAGCGGACGCCTACAATGAGCAGTTCTTC
j_call: TRBJ1-1; cdr3_length: 15; v_call: TRBV5-1; d_call: -; clone_size: -; cdr3_aa: CASSETPFAATEAFF; cdr3_nt: TGCGCCAGCAGCGAAACCCCTTTCGCGGCTACTGAAGCTTTCTTT
j_call: TRBJ2-7; cdr3_length: 11; v_call: TRBV29-1; d_call: -; clone_size: -; cdr3_aa: CSVVTRFEQYF; cdr3_nt: TGCAGCGTTGTGACTAGATTCGAGCAGTACTTC
j_call: TRBJ2-2; cdr3_length: 18; v_call: TRBV9; d_call: TRBD2; clone_size: -; cdr3_aa: CASSARPTSGTNTGELFF; cdr3_nt: TGTGCCAGCAGCGCCCGCCCGACTAGCGGGACAAACACCGGGGAGCTGTTTTTT
j_call: TRBJ1-2; cdr3_length: 11; v_call: TRBV7-2; d_call: -; clone_size: few; cdr3_aa: CASSSLYGYTF; cdr3_nt: TGTGCCAGCAGCTCCCTCTATGGCTACACCTTC
j_call: TRBJ2-2; cdr3_length: 15; v_call: TRBV7-9; d_call: -; clone_size: -; cdr3_aa: CASNLVGPNTGELFF; cdr3_nt: TGTGCCAGCAACCTGGTAGGGCCGAACACCGGGGAGCTGTTTTTT
j_call: TRBJ2-5; cdr3_length: 11; v_call: TRBV19; d_call: -; clone_size: -; cdr3_aa: CASRGGETQYF; cdr3_nt: TGTGCCAGTAGGGGGGGAGAGACCCAGTACTTC
j_call: TRBJ2-7; cdr3_length: 13; v_call: TRBV9; d_call: -; clone_size: -; cdr3_aa: CASSEDGRGEQYF; cdr3_nt: TGTGCCAGCAGCGAGGATGGTCGAGGGGAGCAGTACTTC
j_call: TRBJ1-3; cdr3_length: 13; v_call: TRBV4-2; d_call: -; clone_size: -; cdr3_aa: CASSQEPGNTIYF; cdr3_nt: TGTGCCAGCAGCCAAGAACCTGGAAACACCATATATTTT
j_call: TRBJ2-1; cdr3_length: 15; v_call: TRBV30; d_call: -; clone_size: -; cdr3_aa: CAWSLRGSYYNEQFF; cdr3_nt: TGTGCCTGGAGCCTCCGGGGGAGCTACTACAATGAGCAGTTCTTC
j_call: TRBJ2-6; cdr3_length: 16; v_call: TRBV5-1; d_call: -; clone_size: -; cdr3_aa: CASSLDGSAGANVLTF; cdr3_nt: TGCGCCAGCAGCTTGGATGGAAGCGCTGGGGCCAACGTCCTGACTTTC
j_call: TRBJ1-5; cdr3_length: 15; v_call: TRBV10-2; d_call: TRBD1; clone_size: -; cdr3_aa: CASRAGTGSNQPQHF; cdr3_nt: TGCGCCAGCAGGGCCGGGACAGGAAGCAATCAGCCCCAGCATTTT
j_call: TRBJ2-7; cdr3_length: 13; v_call: TRBV6-6; d_call: -; clone_size: -; cdr3_aa: CASSPRLLTEQYF; cdr3_nt: TGTGCCAGCAGTCCTCGACTCCTGACCGAGCAGTACTTC
j_call: TRBJ1-1; cdr3_length: 15; v_call: TRBV5-1; d_call: -; clone_size: -; cdr3_aa: CASSLESWVNTEAFF; cdr3_nt: TGCGCCAGCAGCTTGGAAAGTTGGGTGAACACTGAAGCTTTCTTT
j_call: TRBJ2-1; cdr3_length: 14; v_call: TRBV7-2; d_call: TRBD1; clone_size: -; cdr3_aa: CASETGGNVGEQFF; cdr3_nt: TGTGCCAGCGAGACAGGGGGGAACGTAGGGGAGCAGTTCTTC
j_call: TRBJ2-1; cdr3_length: 15; v_call: TRBV15; d_call: TRBD2; clone_size: -; cdr3_aa: CATSSEAGGLDEQFF; cdr3_nt: TGTGCCACCAGCAGTGAAGCGGGAGGGCTCGATGAGCAGTTCTTC
j_call: TRBJ2-2; cdr3_length: 15; v_call: TRBV30; d_call: -; clone_size: -; cdr3_aa: CAWRTGTTNTGELFF; cdr3_nt: TGTGCCTGGAGAACCGGGACAACGAACACCGGGGAGCTGTTTTTT
j_call: TRBJ2-3; cdr3_length: 14; v_call: TRBV7-3; d_call: -; clone_size: -; cdr3_aa: CASSGGISTDTQYF; cdr3_nt: TGTGCCAGCAGCGGGGGGATCAGCACAGATACGCAGTATTTT
j_call: TRBJ2-5; cdr3_length: 13; v_call: TRBV21-1; d_call: -; clone_size: -; cdr3_aa: CASSTRQGETQYF; cdr3_nt: TGTGCCAGCAGCACACGACAGGGAGAGACCCAGTACTTC
j_call: TRBJ2-1; cdr3_length: 13; v_call: TRBV10-3; d_call: TRBD2; clone_size: few; cdr3_aa: CAISESRGDEQFF; cdr3_nt: TGTGCCATCAGTGAGTCTCGGGGGGACGAGCAGTTCTTC
j_call: TRBJ2-4; cdr3_length: 16; v_call: TRBV7-2; d_call: -; clone_size: -; cdr3_aa: CASSRAMSPSQNIQYF; cdr3_nt: TGTGCCAGCAGCCGGGCTATGAGCCCGTCGCAAAACATTCAGTACTTC
j_call: TRBJ2-7; cdr3_length: 13; v_call: TRBV5-3; d_call: -; clone_size: once; cdr3_aa: CARSMDRLYEQYF; cdr3_nt: TGTGCCAGAAGCATGGACCGTCTTTACGAGCAGTACTTC
j_call: TRBJ1-5; cdr3_length: 16; v_call: TRBV5-6; d_call: -; clone_size: many; cdr3_aa: CASSFTGAGVIQPQHF; cdr3_nt: TGTGCCAGCAGCTTCACCGGCGCAGGGGTTATTCAGCCCCAGCATTTT
j_call: TRBJ2-1; cdr3_length: 14; v_call: TRBV19; d_call: TRBD1; clone_size: -; cdr3_aa: CASSIGDRVNEQFF; cdr3_nt: TGTGCCAGTAGTATAGGGGACAGGGTGAATGAGCAGTTCTTC
j_call: TRBJ2-7; cdr3_length: 16; v_call: TRBV11-2; d_call: -; clone_size: -; cdr3_aa: CASRPLAVTVSYEQYF; cdr3_nt: TGTGCCAGCAGACCTTTAGCGGTAACCGTCTCCTACGAGCAGTACTTC
j_call: TRBJ2-7; cdr3_length: 15; v_call: TRBV28; d_call: -; clone_size: -; cdr3_aa: CASSFPAGLRYEQYF; cdr3_nt: TGTGCCAGCAGTTTCCCCGCAGGGTTGCGCTACGAGCAGTACTTC
j_call: TRBJ2-5; cdr3_length: 13; v_call: TRBV10-1; d_call: -; clone_size: -; cdr3_aa: CASSRSPQETQYF; cdr3_nt: TGCGCCAGCAGTCGGTCACCCCAAGAGACCCAGTACTTC
j_call: TRBJ2-7; cdr3_length: 14; v_call: TRBV6-6; d_call: -; clone_size: -; cdr3_aa: CASSPTSSEGEQYF; cdr3_nt: TGTGCCAGCAGCCCAACTTCGAGCGAGGGCGAGCAGTACTTC
j_call: TRBJ2-2; cdr3_length: 15; v_call: TRBV7-9; d_call: TRBD2; clone_size: -; cdr3_aa: CASTRLAGVAGELFF; cdr3_nt: TGTGCCAGCACGCGACTAGCGGGAGTAGCCGGGGAGCTGTTTTTT
j_call: TRBJ2-2; cdr3_length: 14; v_call: TRBV30; d_call: -; clone_size: -; cdr3_aa: CARGQDTGTGELFF; cdr3_nt: TGTGCCCGGGGTCAGGACACTGGTACGGGGGAGCTGTTTTTT
j_call: TRBJ1-6; cdr3_length: 14; v_call: TRBV4-3; d_call: -; clone_size: -; cdr3_aa: CASSQVTGSSPLHF; cdr3_nt: TGCGCCAGCAGCCAAGTAACAGGGAGTTCACCCCTCCACTTT
j_call: TRBJ2-3; cdr3_length: 15; v_call: TRBV2; d_call: TRBD2; clone_size: -; cdr3_aa: CASSETSGGGDTQYF; cdr3_nt: TGTGCCAGCAGTGAGACTAGCGGCGGAGGGGATACGCAGTATTTT
j_call: TRBJ1-3; cdr3_length: 13; v_call: TRBV5-1; d_call: -; clone_size: -; cdr3_aa: CASSEGSGNTIYF; cdr3_nt: TGCGCCAGCAGCGAAGGTTCCGGAAACACCATATATTTT
j_call: TRBJ2-1; cdr3_length: 15; v_call: TRBV30; d_call: -; clone_size: -; cdr3_aa: CAWSARTRSYNEQFF; cdr3_nt: TGTGCCTGGAGTGCGAGGACACGTAGCTACAATGAGCAGTTCTTC
j_call: TRBJ2-7; cdr3_length: 14; v_call: TRBV5-8; d_call: -; clone_size: -; cdr3_aa: CASSPGLETSEQYF; cdr3_nt: TGTGCCAGCAGCCCTGGACTGGAAACGTCCGAGCAGTACTTC
j_call: TRBJ1-5; cdr3_length: 13; v_call: TRBV5-4; d_call: -; clone_size: -; cdr3_aa: CASSSGVGGPQHF; cdr3_nt: TGTGCCAGCAGCTCGGGGGTAGGCGGGCCCCAGCATTTT
j_call: TRBJ1-1; cdr3_length: 14; v_call: TRBV6-5; d_call: -; clone_size: -; cdr3_aa: CASSQEGARTEAFF; cdr3_nt: TGTGCCAGCAGCCAGGAAGGGGCGAGGACTGAAGCTTTCTTT
j_call: TRBJ2-1; cdr3_length: 16; v_call: TRBV27; d_call: -; clone_size: -; cdr3_aa: CASSQDSRSSYNEQFF; cdr3_nt: TGTGCCAGCAGTCAAGATAGCAGGAGCTCCTACAATGAGCAGTTCTTC
j_call: TRBJ2-4; cdr3_length: 11; v_call: TRBV20-1; d_call: -; clone_size: many; cdr3_aa: CSASFKNIQYF; cdr3_nt: TGCAGTGCTAGTTTTAAAAACATTCAGTACTTC
j_call: TRBJ2-5; cdr3_length: 14; v_call: TRBV2; d_call: TRBD2; clone_size: -; cdr3_aa: CASSRQRERETQYF; cdr3_nt: TGTGCCAGCAGTCGGCAGCGGGAGCGCGAGACCCAGTACTTC
j_call: TRBJ2-7; cdr3_length: 15; v_call: TRBV15; d_call: -; clone_size: -; cdr3_aa: CATSRRTGYENEQYF; cdr3_nt: TGTGCCACCAGCAGACGTACAGGGTATGAGAACGAGCAGTACTTC
j_call: TRBJ1-5; cdr3_length: 14; v_call: TRBV7-2; d_call: -; clone_size: -; cdr3_aa: CASSLAVSNQPQHF; cdr3_nt: TGTGCCAGCAGCTTAGCGGTTAGCAATCAGCCCCAGCATTTT
j_call: TRBJ2-3; cdr3_length: 16; v_call: TRBV5-4; d_call: TRBD2; clone_size: -; cdr3_aa: CASSLGGRASTDTQYF; cdr3_nt: TGTGCCAGCAGCTTGGGAGGGAGGGCTAGCACAGATACGCAGTATTTT
j_call: TRBJ1-1; cdr3_length: 13; v_call: TRBV2; d_call: -; clone_size: -; cdr3_aa: CASCYRPNTEAFF; cdr3_nt: TGTGCCAGCTGTTACAGGCCGAACACTGAAGCTTTCTTT
j_call: TRBJ2-1; cdr3_length: 16; v_call: TRBV13; d_call: TRBD2; clone_size: few; cdr3_aa: CASSLVASGNRDEQFF; cdr3_nt: TGTGCCAGCAGCTTAGTGGCTAGCGGGAATCGGGATGAGCAGTTCTTC
j_call: TRBJ2-1; cdr3_length: 16; v_call: TRBV2; d_call: TRBD2; clone_size: -; cdr3_aa: CASSEVRLAVYNEQFF; cdr3_nt: TGTGCCAGCAGTGAAGTCAGACTAGCGGTATACAATGAGCAGTTCTTC
j_call: TRBJ1-3; cdr3_length: 8; v_call: TRBV5-1; d_call: -; clone_size: many; cdr3_aa: CASSLFDF; cdr3_nt: TGCGCCAGCAGCTTGTTCGATTTT